These 8 T cell receptor beta chains were sequenced from one sample in a study of T-cell memory formation after mild COVID-19. TCRdb reprocessed the 5' RACE reads via MiXCR and lists one record per CDR3 protein. Among 250,000 or so distinct CDR3 sequences listed, approximately 10% were seen once. Sequenced: PBMCs or a T cell subset sorted from them (not recorded which). The receptors were gathered from a man between 18 and 35 years old who had mild COVID-19 (a few samples of this study predate the infection). Cell type and time point are not known.

This chain links TRBV4-3 with TRBJ1-6, with D possibly matching TRBD1 (6 bases). Germline CDR1 LGHNA, CDR2 YSLEER. The CDR3 covers 17 residues. With 0 bases removed from V and 6 bases from J, the gap between germline ends came to 15 bases. The chain's CDR3 is CASSQDRTDRANSPLHF. The CDR3 DNA sequence: TGCGCCAGCAGCCAAGATCGTACGGACAGAGCTAATTCACCCCTCCACTTT.

This clonotype was seen a handful of times. The rearrangement uses TRBV30 and TRBJ2-1; maybe TRBD2 (5 bases). V lost 0 bases and J 7 bases, leaving 10 bases between the germline ends. This CDR3 comprises 13 residues. Germline CDR1 is GTSNPN and CDR2 is SVGIG (reference sequence). CDR3 sequence: CAWSVGLANEQFF. The CDR3 nucleotides read TGTGCCTGGAGTGTAGGGCTAGCAAATGAGCAGTTCTTC.

The rearrangement joins TRBV9 to TRBJ1-1, with D perhaps matching TRBD1 (5 bases). The ends were cut back, 4 bases at V and 6 bases at J, with 13 bases in the middle. Germline V gene lookup returns CDR1 SGDLS and CDR2 YYNGEE. The CDR3 extends over 13 amino acids. This chain's CDR3 is CASSNTGGAEAFF. The CDR3, as DNA: TGTGCCAGCAGCAATACAGGTGGAGCTGAAGCTTTCTTT.

The rearrangement uses TRBV7-9 and TRBJ1-6; a possible D gene is TRBD1 (5 bases). This CDR3 has 13 residues. With 5 bases removed from V and 10 bases from J, the gap between germline ends came to 12 bases. CDR1 and CDR2 from the germline V gene are SEHNR and FQNEAQ (reference sequence). Here the CDR3 reads CASSGFRESPLHF. CDR3 nucleotides: TGTGCCAGCAGCGGATTCAGGGAGTCACCCCTCCACTTT.

The chain links TRBV4-1 to TRBJ2-3, with no clear D. V lost 5 bases, J lost 0 bases, and 9 bases lay in between. CDR3 size: 14 residues. The germline V gene has CDR1 MGHRA and CDR2 YSYEKL. CDR3 nucleotide sequence: TGCGCCAGCAGCGGGCAAGGTAGCACAGATACGCAGTATTTT. Its protein product is CASSGQGSTDTQYF.

This clonotype has more than one count but fewer than ten. The rearrangement joins TRBV20-1 to TRBJ1-1; TRBD1 is a possible D gene (6 bases). The CDR3 totals 12 residues. The germline CDR1 and CDR2 sequences are DFQATT and SNEGSKA (reference sequence). V lost 7 bases, J lost 4 bases, and 13 bases lay in between. Written as DNA, the CDR3 is TGCAGTGGGGGGGGGCGCGGCACTGAAGCTTTCTTT. Encoded protein: CSGGGRGTEAFF.

The V gene is TRBV9, the J gene TRBJ2-6; TRBD1 matches 8 bases. Losses at the gene ends were 4 bases for V and 0 bases for J; bases not matched to a gene: 3. The CDR3 runs 16 residues. CDR1 and CDR2 from the germline V gene are SGDLS and YYNGEE. The CDR3 DNA reads as TGTGCCAGCAGCTCAGGGGGCCTCTCTGGGGCCAACGTCCTGACTTTC. Its protein is CASSSGGLSGANVLTF.

The V gene is TRBV7-9, the J gene TRBJ2-7; 11 nucleotides align to TRBD1. Germline V CDR1 and CDR2: SEHNR, FQNEAQ (reference sequence). V trimming: 1 base; J trimming: 3 bases; junction bases outside the gene matches: 5. CDR3 length: 16 residues. The CDR3 region has the DNA TGTGCCAGCAGCTTAGGAGCCGGGACAGGGGGCTACGAGCAGTACTTC. Translated, it gives CASSLGAGTGGYEQYF.